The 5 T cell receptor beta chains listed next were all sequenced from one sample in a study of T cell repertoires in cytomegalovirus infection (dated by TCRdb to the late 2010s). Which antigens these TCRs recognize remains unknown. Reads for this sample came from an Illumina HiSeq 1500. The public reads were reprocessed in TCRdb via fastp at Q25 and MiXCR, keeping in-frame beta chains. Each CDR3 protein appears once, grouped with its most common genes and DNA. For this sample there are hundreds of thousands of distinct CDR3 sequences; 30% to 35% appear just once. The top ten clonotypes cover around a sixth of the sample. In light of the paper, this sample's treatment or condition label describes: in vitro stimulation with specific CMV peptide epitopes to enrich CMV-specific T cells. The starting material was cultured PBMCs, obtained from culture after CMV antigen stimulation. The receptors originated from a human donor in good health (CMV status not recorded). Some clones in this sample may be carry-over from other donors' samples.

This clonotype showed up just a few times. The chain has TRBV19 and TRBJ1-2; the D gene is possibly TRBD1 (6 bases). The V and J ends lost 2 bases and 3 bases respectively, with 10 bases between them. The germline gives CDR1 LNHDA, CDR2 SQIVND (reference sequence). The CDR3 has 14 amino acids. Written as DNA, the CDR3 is TGTGCCAGTAGTATACAGGGGCAAGACTATGGCTACACCTTC. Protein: CASSIQGQDYGYTF.

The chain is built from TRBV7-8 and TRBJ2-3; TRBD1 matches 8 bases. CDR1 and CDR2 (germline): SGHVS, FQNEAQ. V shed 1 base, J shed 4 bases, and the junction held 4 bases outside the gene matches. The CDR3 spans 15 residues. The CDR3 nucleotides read TGTGCCAGCAGCTTAGGGGACAGGTGGGCAGATACGCAGTATTTT. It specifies CASSLGDRWADTQYF. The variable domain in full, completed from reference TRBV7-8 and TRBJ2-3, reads GAGVSQSPRYKVAKRGQDVALRCDPISGHVSLFWYQQALGQGPEFLTYFQNEAQLDKSGLPSDRFFAERPEGSVSTLKIQRTQQEDSAVYLCASSLGDRWADTQYFGPGTRLTVL.

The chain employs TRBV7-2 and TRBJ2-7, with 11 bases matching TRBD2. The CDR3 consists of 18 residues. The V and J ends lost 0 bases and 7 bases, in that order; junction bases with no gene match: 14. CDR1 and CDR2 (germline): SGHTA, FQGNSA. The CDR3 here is CASSLAPLNSGRAGEQYF. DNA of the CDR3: TGTGCCAGCAGCTTAGCCCCACTAAATAGCGGGAGGGCCGGAGAGCAGTACTTC.

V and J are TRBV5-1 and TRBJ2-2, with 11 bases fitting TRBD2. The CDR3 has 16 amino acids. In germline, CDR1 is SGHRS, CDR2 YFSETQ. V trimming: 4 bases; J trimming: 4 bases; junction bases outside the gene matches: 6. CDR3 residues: CASSILAGDTTGELFF. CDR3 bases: TGCGCCAGCAGCATACTAGCGGGGGATACCACCGGGGAGCTGTTTTTT.

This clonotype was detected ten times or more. The CDR3 bases are TGTGCCAGCAGCTTAAATTTCGTAGCGGGGTCGTACAATGAGCAGTTCTTC. The encoded protein is CASSLNFVAGSYNEQFF. The chain recombines TRBV7-2 with TRBJ2-1, with 8 bases fitting TRBD2. Per germline, CDR1 SGHTA and CDR2 FQGNSA. V lost 2 bases and J lost 4; bases outside the gene matches: 10. This CDR3 region has 17 residues.